This entry is about one T cell receptor (beta chain). A read error may account for a junction end that differs from germline. From germline, CDR1 is MNHNS and CDR2 SASEGT. The CDR3 loop spans 16 amino acids. The sample belongs to a study of blood T cell repertoires in COVID-19. On the study more broadly: The study drew acute and convalescent COVID-19 samples from the United States, Italy and Spain. PBMCs, B-cell-depleted T cells, or T cells provided the cDNA or gDNA that made up the material.

Methods used by the authors: The assay estimated nucleated cells by amplifying reference gene primers. Sequencing used immunoSEQ multiplex PCR; TCRdb keeps in-frame clones, though not all of them. Clonal size and the V and J genes are those of that table, whereas D and trimming came from the DNA. The sample has a few hundred thousand clones, about nine tenths seen once. Sequenced input: peripheral blood. The chain carries TRBV6-1 and TRBJ2-3; 7 nucleotides agree with TRBD1. This clonotype was obtained from a man between 18 and 35 years old with active or convalescent COVID-19. In DNA form, the CDR3 reads TGTGCCAACAGTGAAGCGGAAGGGGGCCGGGGAGATACGCAGTATTTT. Translated, it gives CANSEAEGGRGDTQYF.